This T cell receptor (beta chain) is from a study of OX40 agonist ivuxolimab in advanced cancers. Regarding the study as a whole: Clonal expansion was seen in CD4+ and CD8+ blood T cells by week 6 at 0.1 to 3.0 mg/kg.

TCRdb's table, derived via immunoSEQ multiplex PCR, lists solely in-frame clones and lacks some. This table has roughly 40,000 clones, approximately 91% appearing once. To note about this clone: Its specificity is not known.

V lost 4 bases, J lost 4 bases, and 11 bases lay in between. The CDR3 is 13 amino acids. Germline V gene lookup returns CDR1 SQVTM and CDR2 ANQGSEA. The chain links TRBV29-1 to TRBJ2-1; D gene ambiguous. The receptor was derived from an adult with an advanced solid tumor such as melanoma, head and neck, liver or kidney cancer. The source was CD4+ or CD8+ T cells sorted from blood, collected in a trial of the OX40 agonist ivuxolimab. CDR3 sequence (DNA): TGCAGCGTTGGGCAGCTGGAATACAATGAGCAGTTCTTC. Residues: CSVGQLEYNEQFF.